The 6 T cell receptor beta chains below come from one sample, sequenced in a study of shared clonotypes between healthy human individuals. The assay was immunoSEQ multiplex PCR, and TCRdb's table has in-frame clones only and misses some. The table shows approximately 2,000,000 clones, with about 94% occurring only once. The naive CD8 fraction comprised CD45RO-negative cells positively selected for CCR7 and excluded terminally differentiated effector memory CD45RA+ cells. Sequences were obtained from naive CD8+ T cells from PBMCs. The receptors were sampled from a man aged 18 to 30 in good health. Some clones in this sample may be carry-over from other donors' samples.

J is TRBJ2-2 and V is TRBV9; D possibly matches TRBD1 or TRBD2 (5 bases each). V was clipped by 0 bases and J by 6 bases, with 15 bases between them. Germline CDR1 is SGDLS and CDR2 is YYNGEE. The CDR3 loop spans 16 amino acids. The CDR3 nucleotides read TGTGCCAGCAGCGTAGCTGGAGAGAGGGGCCCCGGGGAGCTGTTTTTT. This encodes CASSVAGERGPGELFF.

CDR3 nucleotides: TGTGCCAGCAGCTTGGGAGACAGGAGCCTGATCGAAGCTTTCTTT. As protein: CASSLGDRSLIEAFF. V is TRBV5-6 and J is TRBJ1-1, with D possibly matching TRBD1 (6 bases). Trimming cost V 0 bases and J 8 bases, with 17 bases left between them. Germline lookup yields CDR1 SGHDT and CDR2 YYEEEE. The CDR3 loop spans 15 amino acids.

The chain carries TRBV28 and TRBJ2-1; 7 bases fit TRBD2. The CDR3 is 15 residues long. CDR1 and CDR2 (germline): MDHEN, SYDVKM. V trimming: 6 bases; J trimming: 6 bases; junction bases outside the gene matches: 11. CDR3 residues: CASRPRGEGPNEQFF. The CDR3 bases are TGTGCCAGCAGGCCTCGGGGGGAGGGCCCCAATGAGCAGTTCTTC.

In its sample, this clone was seen a few times. V gene TRBV7-9 combines with J gene TRBJ1-1; D is possibly TRBD1 (6 bases). Germline V gene lookup returns CDR1 SEHNR and CDR2 FQNEAQ (reference sequence). This CDR3 has 14 residues. The V gene lost 8 bases and the J gene lost 1 base, with 14 bases spanning the gap. For the CDR3, the DNA is TGTGCCAGCTGGGGAGGGGGTCAGAACACTGAAGCTTTCTTT. Its protein is CASWGGGQNTEAFF.

The rearrangement uses TRBV4-3 and TRBJ2-7; TRBD1 or TRBD2 may be the D gene (5 bases each). Trimming pared 1 base from V and 0 bases from J, leaving 13 bases between. The CDR3 length is 16 residues. Germline values: CDR1 LGHNA, CDR2 YSLEER. The CDR3: CASSQGSAGSSYEQYF. The CDR3 DNA follows: TGCGCCAGCAGCCAAGGATCAGCAGGGAGCTCCTACGAGCAGTACTTC.

The J gene is TRBJ2-3, the V gene TRBV11-2, with TRBD1 matching 8 bases. The CDR3 covers 19 residues. Germline CDR1 reads SGHAT; CDR2 reads FQNNGV. V lost 5 bases, J lost 1 base, and 17 bases stayed unmatched. CDR3 sequence: CASSPGRRQGAVGTDTQYF. CDR3 in DNA: TGTGCCAGCAGCCCAGGAAGGAGGCAGGGGGCTGTCGGCACAGATACGCAGTATTTT.